This TCR beta chain was captured by sequencing in a study of CD8+ T cells in alopecia areata. In the study overall: Treated patients were dosed with oral tofacitinib, taking 5 to 10 mg twice daily. Treatment with tofacitinib (6 to 18 months) was followed by 6 months off drug.

In regard to this clone: Its target is not known.

Described treatment: oral pan-JAK inhibitor, 5-10 mg twice daily. cDNA reverse transcribed from extracted RNA served as the sequencing template. Profiled with immunoSEQ multiplex PCR; TCRdb holds only in-frame clones, not every one. Found here are over 100,000 clones, around three fifths of them singletons; the top ten hold 10% to 15%. The CDR3 is 14 amino acids. Germline lookup yields CDR1 SNHLY and CDR2 FYNNEI. Trimming cost V 0 bases and J 1 base, with 6 bases left between them. Study observations and caveats: Sequence data from scalp samples additionally include resident alphabeta T cells of normal skin.

This sample comprised CD8+ T cells sorted from blood, obtained at week 24, from a patient treated with tofacitinib. The chain is built from TRBV2 and TRBJ1-1; D possibly corresponds to TRBD1 (5 bases). This receptor was taken from a human donor with alopecia areata. CDR3: CASSEAGTNTEAFF. CDR3 sequence (DNA): TGTGCCAGCAGTGAAGCGGGGACGAACACTGAAGCTTTCTTT. Supplemented by reference TRBV2 and TRBJ1-1, the full variable domain reads EPEVTQTPSHQVTQMGQEVILRCVPISNHLYFYWYRQILGQKVEFLVSFYNNEISEKSEIFDDQFSVERPDGSNFTLKIRSTKLEDSAMYFCASSEAGTNTEAFFGQGTRLTVV.